A selection of T cell receptor beta chains follows, all from one sample in a study of T cells in Graves' hyperthyroidism and ophthalmopathy. TCRdb analysed the multiplex PCR reads with MiXCR anew, one entry per CDR3 protein. Of 450,000 to 650,000 distinct CDR3 sequences detected, roughly 17% appear once; the ten largest clones hold 17%. Sequenced material: blood. All receptors come from a young woman with Graves' ophthalmopathy. The CDR3 runs from the conserved cysteine through the conserved F or W. Each record gives: D gene, J gene, clone size, V gene, CDR3 DNA, CDR3 protein. The D gene is left open where the match is weak. The size of a clone is reported for some rows only, either as once, few or many, or as a class for expanded clones.

D gene: -
J gene: TRBJ1-1
clone size: few
V gene: TRBV15
CDR3 DNA: TGTGCCACCAGCAGAGCTGACACGAACACTGAAGCTTTCTTT
CDR3 protein: CATSRADTNTEAFF

D gene: TRBD1
J gene: TRBJ1-5
clone size: many
V gene: TRBV12-3/TRBV12-4
CDR3 DNA: TGTGCCAGCACCCTCGGACAGGGTTCTCAGCCCCAGCATTTT
CDR3 protein: CASTLGQGSQPQHF

D gene: -
J gene: TRBJ1-6
clone size: -
V gene: TRBV7-8
CDR3 DNA: TGTGCCAGCAGCCCCGACGTGGGTAATAGATCACCCCTCCACTTT
CDR3 protein: CASSPDVGNRSPLHF

D gene: -
J gene: TRBJ2-5
clone size: -
V gene: TRBV5-8
CDR3 DNA: TGTGCCAGCAGCTTGAGTCGAGGAAGCGAGACCCAGTACTTC
CDR3 protein: CASSLSRGSETQYF

D gene: -
J gene: TRBJ2-5
clone size: -
V gene: TRBV5-6
CDR3 DNA: TGTGCCAGCAGCTTCGCGTTAGGAGAGACCCAGTACTTC
CDR3 protein: CASSFALGETQYF

D gene: TRBD1
J gene: TRBJ2-3
clone size: -
V gene: TRBV4-1
CDR3 DNA: TGCGCCAGCAGCCACGAAGGGGACAGGGGATTAGATACGCAGTATTTT
CDR3 protein: CASSHEGDRGLDTQYF

D gene: TRBD2
J gene: TRBJ2-3
clone size: many
V gene: TRBV20-1
CDR3 DNA: TGCAGTGCTAGTTATCTAGCGGGAGGCACAGATACGCAGTATTTT
CDR3 protein: CSASYLAGGTDTQYF

D gene: -
J gene: TRBJ2-5
clone size: -
V gene: TRBV3-1
CDR3 DNA: TGTGCCAGCAGTCCTTTGCACGGCGGGCAAGAGACCCAGTACTTC
CDR3 protein: CASSPLHGGQETQYF

D gene: -
J gene: TRBJ2-7
clone size: many
V gene: TRBV7-9
CDR3 DNA: TGTGCCAGCAGCCATGGGCCAGGGATTTACGAGCAGTACTTC
CDR3 protein: CASSHGPGIYEQYF

D gene: TRBD2
J gene: TRBJ2-3
clone size: -
V gene: TRBV6-2/TRBV6-3
CDR3 DNA: TGTGCCAGCAGTTATTCGGTTAGCGGGAGGGCCGTAACAGATACGCAGTATTTT
CDR3 protein: CASSYSVSGRAVTDTQYF

D gene: TRBD1
J gene: TRBJ1-6
clone size: many
V gene: TRBV18
CDR3 DNA: TGTGCCAGCTCGTCAACAGGGGCTGGGAATTCACCCCTCCACTTT
CDR3 protein: CASSSTGAGNSPLHF

D gene: -
J gene: TRBJ2-6
clone size: few
V gene: TRBV10-2
CDR3 DNA: TGCGCCAGCAGTGAGTTCTCGAGCTCTGGGGCCAACGTCCTGACTTTC
CDR3 protein: CASSEFSSSGANVLTF